This is a list of T cell receptor beta chains from one sample in a study of blood T cells in healthy people across ages. Using its own MiXCR run on the 5' RACE reads, TCRdb lists one record per CDR3 protein. Of around 800,000 distinct CDR3 sequences listed, under 45% were seen once; the top ten hold 15% to 25%. The specimen was blood. Receptors originate from a man between 60 and 70 years old in good health. The CDR3 runs from the conserved cysteine through the conserved F or W. D genes are given only for firm matches. Where a row states a size, it is once, few, many or the class of an expanded clone; other rows omit it.

J gene: TRBJ2-3; D gene: TRBD1; V gene: TRBV20-1; CDR3 length: 17; clone size: -; CDR3 DNA: TGCAGTGCTAGAGGCCTAGCGGACAGGGGTGCGGTAGATACGCAGTATTTT; CDR3 protein: CSARGLADRGAVDTQYF
J gene: TRBJ2-7; D gene: -; V gene: TRBV6-2/TRBV6-3; CDR3 length: 12; clone size: -; CDR3 DNA: TGTGCCAGCGCCCGAAATTCCTACGAGCAGTACTTC; CDR3 protein: CASARNSYEQYF
J gene: TRBJ1-1; D gene: -; V gene: TRBV6-1; CDR3 length: 13; clone size: -; CDR3 DNA: TGTGCCAGCACCTTGATTGTGAACACTGAAGCTTTCTTT; CDR3 protein: CASTLIVNTEAFF
J gene: TRBJ2-5; D gene: -; V gene: TRBV3-1; CDR3 length: 16; clone size: few; CDR3 DNA: TGTGCCAGCAGCCAGGGGTCTCCTTGGATAAAAGAGACCCAGTACTTC; CDR3 protein: CASSQGSPWIKETQYF
J gene: TRBJ2-1; D gene: -; V gene: TRBV18; CDR3 length: 13; clone size: -; CDR3 DNA: TGTGCCAGCGCGGGACAGAAATACAATGAGCAGTTCTTC; CDR3 protein: CASAGQKYNEQFF
J gene: TRBJ2-3; D gene: -; V gene: TRBV24-1; CDR3 length: 13; clone size: -; CDR3 DNA: TGTGCCACCTCGAAAGGGTCCACAGATACGCAGTATTTT; CDR3 protein: CATSKGSTDTQYF
J gene: TRBJ2-7; D gene: -; V gene: TRBV3-1; CDR3 length: 15; clone size: -; CDR3 DNA: TGTGCCAGCAGCCAGGACGGACTTCCACGTGGCGAGCAGTACTTC; CDR3 protein: CASSQDGLPRGEQYF
J gene: TRBJ2-7; D gene: -; V gene: TRBV7-2; CDR3 length: 13; clone size: few; CDR3 DNA: TGTGCCAGCAGAGCCCGTGGAGCCTACGAGCAGTACTTC; CDR3 protein: CASRARGAYEQYF
J gene: TRBJ2-3; D gene: TRBD2; V gene: TRBV4-1; CDR3 length: 17; clone size: once; CDR3 DNA: TGCGCCAGCAGCCAACAGACTAGCGGGGCATTTACAGATACGCAGTATTTT; CDR3 protein: CASSQQTSGAFTDTQYF
J gene: TRBJ2-7; D gene: -; V gene: TRBV27; CDR3 length: 15; clone size: -; CDR3 DNA: TGTGCCAGCAGTCCTACAGGGATCAAGCTCTACGAGCAGTACTTC; CDR3 protein: CASSPTGIKLYEQYF
J gene: TRBJ2-5; D gene: -; V gene: TRBV27; CDR3 length: 15; clone size: -; CDR3 DNA: TGTGCCAGCAGTTTAAAGCCGGTTCGGGGAGAGACCCAGTACTTC; CDR3 protein: CASSLKPVRGETQYF
J gene: TRBJ1-3; D gene: -; V gene: TRBV27; CDR3 length: 16; clone size: -; CDR3 DNA: TGCGCCAGCAGTTTCTCCCGACAGTCCGCTGGAAACACCATATATTTT; CDR3 protein: CASSFSRQSAGNTIYF
J gene: TRBJ1-2; D gene: -; V gene: TRBV12-3/TRBV12-4; CDR3 length: 14; clone size: -; CDR3 DNA: TGTGCCAGCAGTTTAGCCGGACAGCCCTATGGCTACACCTTC; CDR3 protein: CASSLAGQPYGYTF
J gene: TRBJ2-7; D gene: -; V gene: TRBV27; CDR3 length: 15; clone size: once; CDR3 DNA: TGTGCCAGCAAGCAAAGGGGGGGGAAGCAGGACGAGCAGTACTTC; CDR3 protein: CASKQRGGKQDEQYF
J gene: TRBJ2-7; D gene: -; V gene: TRBV27; CDR3 length: 13; clone size: -; CDR3 DNA: TGTGCCTGCAGTCACGGAAAATCCTACGAGCAGTACTTC; CDR3 protein: CACSHGKSYEQYF
J gene: TRBJ2-1; D gene: TRBD2; V gene: TRBV9; CDR3 length: 16; clone size: few; CDR3 DNA: TGTGCCAGCAGCGCGGACGGGGGGGGCTCCTACAATGAGCAGTTCTTC; CDR3 protein: CASSADGGGSYNEQFF
J gene: TRBJ2-5; D gene: TRBD1; V gene: TRBV13; CDR3 length: 15; clone size: once; CDR3 DNA: TGTGCCAGCAGCTTAGGGACAGGGGGCGCTGGGACCCAGTACTTC; CDR3 protein: CASSLGTGGAGTQYF
J gene: TRBJ2-7; D gene: -; V gene: TRBV6-2/TRBV6-3; CDR3 length: 15; clone size: many; CDR3 DNA: TGTGCCAGCAGTTACGCGGCCGGCAGCCATTACGAGCAGTACTTC; CDR3 protein: CASSYAAGSHYEQYF
J gene: TRBJ2-7; D gene: TRBD1; V gene: TRBV25-1; CDR3 length: 16; clone size: -; CDR3 DNA: TGTGCCAGCAGTGAATCCGCAGCACAGGGGCTATACGAGCAGTACTTC; CDR3 protein: CASSESAAQGLYEQYF
J gene: TRBJ2-1; D gene: TRBD1; V gene: TRBV7-9; CDR3 length: 16; clone size: -; CDR3 DNA: TGTGCCAGCAGACCCCCAGGGGGTCCCTCCTACAATGAGCAGTTCTTC; CDR3 protein: CASRPPGGPSYNEQFF
J gene: TRBJ1-1; D gene: -; V gene: TRBV12-3/TRBV12-4; CDR3 length: 16; clone size: few; CDR3 DNA: TGTGCCAGCAGTTCCCAATGGGGGGCAACGAGCACTGAAGCTTTCTTT; CDR3 protein: CASSSQWGATSTEAFF
J gene: TRBJ2-5; D gene: -; V gene: TRBV7-8; CDR3 length: 14; clone size: few; CDR3 DNA: TGTGCCAGCACCGACCTGGGGGGCGGGGAGACCCAGTACTTC; CDR3 protein: CASTDLGGGETQYF
J gene: TRBJ2-1; D gene: TRBD2; V gene: TRBV6-2/TRBV6-3; CDR3 length: 14; clone size: few; CDR3 DNA: TGTGCCAGCCGGGGGGGAGGGGGGGCCAATGAGCAGTTCTTC; CDR3 protein: CASRGGGGANEQFF
J gene: TRBJ2-3; D gene: -; V gene: TRBV18; CDR3 length: 15; clone size: few; CDR3 DNA: TGTGCCAGCTCCCAACTCGGGGGTAGCACAGATACGCAGTATTTT; CDR3 protein: CASSQLGGSTDTQYF
J gene: TRBJ2-3; D gene: TRBD2; V gene: TRBV6-2/TRBV6-3; CDR3 length: 13; clone size: few; CDR3 DNA: TGTGCCAGCAGCCAAACTAGCGGGGGGTCGCAGTATTTT; CDR3 protein: CASSQTSGGSQYF
J gene: TRBJ1-2; D gene: -; V gene: TRBV6-2/TRBV6-3; CDR3 length: 14; clone size: -; CDR3 DNA: TGTGCCGCTAAGAGGGGCACAGGGTGGAATGGCTACACCTTC; CDR3 protein: CAAKRGTGWNGYTF
J gene: TRBJ2-2; D gene: TRBD1; V gene: TRBV29-1; CDR3 length: 14; clone size: -; CDR3 DNA: TGCAGCGTTGGGACAGGGAGAAACACCGGGGAGCTGTTTTTT; CDR3 protein: CSVGTGRNTGELFF
J gene: TRBJ2-7; D gene: -; V gene: TRBV12-3/TRBV12-4; CDR3 length: 16; clone size: -; CDR3 DNA: TGTGCCAGCAGTTTAGCGTCGAGGAGGGGACCCTACGAGCAGTACTTC; CDR3 protein: CASSLASRRGPYEQYF
J gene: TRBJ2-2; D gene: -; V gene: TRBV15; CDR3 length: 15; clone size: once; CDR3 DNA: TGTGCCACCAGCAGGGAAAGAACGAACACCGGGGAGCTGTTTTTT; CDR3 protein: CATSRERTNTGELFF
J gene: TRBJ2-7; D gene: -; V gene: TRBV12-3/TRBV12-4; CDR3 length: 13; clone size: -; CDR3 DNA: TGTGCCAGCAAAGGGTCCGGCGGGTCGGAGCAGTACTTC; CDR3 protein: CASKGSGGSEQYF
J gene: TRBJ2-7; D gene: TRBD1; V gene: TRBV2; CDR3 length: 14; clone size: -; CDR3 DNA: TGTGCCAGCACTCCGGGACAGGGGAGAGGGGAGCAGTACTTC; CDR3 protein: CASTPGQGRGEQYF
J gene: TRBJ1-6; D gene: -; V gene: TRBV27; CDR3 length: 13; clone size: -; CDR3 DNA: TGTGCCAGCAACCCGGGCAGAGGTTCACCCCTCCACTTT; CDR3 protein: CASNPGRGSPLHF
J gene: TRBJ2-1; D gene: TRBD1; V gene: TRBV25-1; CDR3 length: 20; clone size: -; CDR3 DNA: TGTGCCAGCAGTGATACGGACAGGGGGGCTACTCCCAGCTCCTACAATGAGCAGTTCTTC; CDR3 protein: CASSDTDRGATPSSYNEQFF
J gene: TRBJ2-5; D gene: TRBD1; V gene: TRBV5-1; CDR3 length: 14; clone size: -; CDR3 DNA: TGCGCCAGCAGCGAGGGGGACAGACAAGAGACCCAGTACTTC; CDR3 protein: CASSEGDRQETQYF
J gene: TRBJ2-7; D gene: -; V gene: TRBV20-1; CDR3 length: 17; clone size: -; CDR3 DNA: TGCAGTGCTAGAGATGGGCAGAGGGGCCCGAGCTCCTACGAGCAGTACTTC; CDR3 protein: CSARDGQRGPSSYEQYF
J gene: TRBJ2-1; D gene: TRBD1; V gene: TRBV29-1; CDR3 length: 18; clone size: few; CDR3 DNA: TGCAGCCACCGTTCGGACAGGGGGCAAGGGGGCTCCTACAATGAGCAGTTCTTC; CDR3 protein: CSHRSDRGQGGSYNEQFF
J gene: TRBJ2-5; D gene: TRBD1; V gene: TRBV7-2; CDR3 length: 15; clone size: few; CDR3 DNA: TGTGCCAGCAGCTTATTCTTGGGACAGCAAGAGACCCAGTACTTC; CDR3 protein: CASSLFLGQQETQYF